A single sample is the source of the 6 T cell receptor beta chains below, sequenced in a study of blood T cell repertoires in COVID-19. The assay was immunoSEQ multiplex PCR, and TCRdb's table has in-frame clones only and misses some. The data hold around 72,000 clones, with 80% to 90% observed a single time. Sample: peripheral blood. The receptor set was obtained from a woman aged 65 to 85 with acute or convalescent COVID-19.

J is TRBJ2-3 and V is TRBV6-5; no firm D call. The germline V and J ends were trimmed by 6 bases and 2 bases, with 9 bases remaining between them. There are 13 residues in the CDR3. The germline V gene encodes CDR1 MNHEY and CDR2 SVGAGI. DNA for the CDR3: TGTGCCAGCAGCTCGGTCCCCACAGATACGCAGTATTTT. It translates to CASSSVPTDTQYF.

This chain links TRBV29-1 with TRBJ1-2; 10 bases match TRBD1. There are 16 residues in the CDR3. V lost 4 bases, J lost 8 bases, and 16 bases stayed unmatched. The germline V gene has CDR1 SQVTM and CDR2 ANQGSEA. DNA of the CDR3: TGCAGCGTTGTTCGGTTTCCGGGACAGGGGACCGAAGGCTACACCTTC. The encoded protein is CSVVRFPGQGTEGYTF. Together with reference TRBV29-1 and TRBJ1-2, the CDR3 gives the full variable domain: SAVISQKPSRDICQRGTSLTIQCQVDSQVTMMFWYRQQPGQSLTLIATANQGSEATYESGFVIDKFPISRPNLTFSTLTVSNMSPEDSSIYLCSVVRFPGQGTEGYTFGSGTRLTVV.

This rearrangement joins TRBV25-1 to TRBJ2-5; 11 bases align to TRBD2. Germline assignment: CDR1 MGHDK and CDR2 SYGVNS. This CDR3 comprises 15 residues. V was pared by 6 bases and J by 2 bases, with 5 bases of the junction left unmatched. The CDR3 DNA sequence: TGTGCCAGCAGACGGACTAGCGGGTTTCAAGAGACCCAGTACTTC. The encoded protein is CASRRTSGFQETQYF.

J is TRBJ2-1 and V is TRBV4-2; 11 nucleotides match TRBD2. The ends lost 3 bases at V and 6 bases at J; junction bases unmatched: 25. The CDR3 contains 22 residues. Germline CDR1 is LGHNA and CDR2 is YNFKEQ. The CDR3 DNA follows: TGTGCCAGCAGCCACCTACTGACAGGGGCGCTCCGGGCTAGCGGGAGGTCCAATGAGCAGTTCTTC. It yields the protein CASSHLLTGALRASGRSNEQFF.

V and J are TRBV6-1 and TRBJ2-5, with 8 bases identical to TRBD2. Germline V gene data show CDR1 as MNHNS and CDR2 as SASEGT. Losses at the gene ends were 2 bases for V and 5 bases for J; bases not matched to a gene: 10. This CDR3 contains 16 residues. The CDR3 region is CASSELSGSTGETQYF. As DNA, the CDR3 is TGTGCCAGCAGTGAATTAAGCGGGAGTACCGGGGAGACCCAGTACTTC.

This clone has only one observation. This sequence joins TRBV14 and TRBJ2-2, with D unclear. The germline V and J ends were trimmed by 1 base and 4 bases, with 7 bases remaining between them. Germline lookup yields CDR1 SGHDN and CDR2 FVKESK. This CDR3 spans 14 amino acids. CDR3 loop: CASSQVTATGELFF. The CDR3 nucleotides are TGTGCCAGCAGCCAAGTTACAGCCACCGGGGAGCTGTTTTTT.